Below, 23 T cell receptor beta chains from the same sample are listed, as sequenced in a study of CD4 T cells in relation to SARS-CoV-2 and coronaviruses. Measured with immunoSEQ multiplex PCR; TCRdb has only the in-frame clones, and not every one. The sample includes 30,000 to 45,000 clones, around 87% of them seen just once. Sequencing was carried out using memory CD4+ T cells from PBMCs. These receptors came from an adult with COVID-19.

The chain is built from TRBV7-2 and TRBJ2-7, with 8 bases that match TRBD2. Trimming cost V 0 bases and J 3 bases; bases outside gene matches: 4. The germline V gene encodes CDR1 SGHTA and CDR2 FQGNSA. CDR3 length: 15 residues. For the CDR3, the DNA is TGTGCCAGCAGCTTAGCAGGGCTAGCGGGCTACGAGCAGTACTTC. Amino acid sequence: CASSLAGLAGYEQYF.

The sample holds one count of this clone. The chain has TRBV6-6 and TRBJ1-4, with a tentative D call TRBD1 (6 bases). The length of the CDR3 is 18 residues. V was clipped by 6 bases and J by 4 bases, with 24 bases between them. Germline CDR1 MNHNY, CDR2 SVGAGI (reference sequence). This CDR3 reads CASSRRPLRQADNEKLFF. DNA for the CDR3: TGTGCCAGCAGCCGACGACCCCTCCGACAGGCCGATAATGAAAAACTGTTTTTT.

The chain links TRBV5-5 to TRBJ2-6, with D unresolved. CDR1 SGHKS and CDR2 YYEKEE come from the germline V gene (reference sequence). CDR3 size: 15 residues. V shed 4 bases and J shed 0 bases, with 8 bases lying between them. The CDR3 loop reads CASSLLISGANVLTF. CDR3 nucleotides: TGTGCCAGCAGCCTACTCATCTCTGGGGCCAACGTCCTGACTTTC.

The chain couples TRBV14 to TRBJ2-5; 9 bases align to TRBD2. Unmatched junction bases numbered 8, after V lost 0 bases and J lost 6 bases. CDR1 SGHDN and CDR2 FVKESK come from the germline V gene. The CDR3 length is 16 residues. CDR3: CASSQDGGGALKTQYF. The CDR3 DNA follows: TGTGCCAGCAGCCAAGATGGCGGGGGGGCCTTGAAGACCCAGTACTTC.

CDR3 protein: CASSSFSGVETQYF. The CDR3 DNA is TGTGCCAGCAGTTCGTTCTCCGGGGTGGAGACCCAGTACTTC. This rearrangement joins TRBV6-5 to TRBJ2-5; possibly TRBD2 for D (5 bases). This CDR3 is 14 amino acids long. The germline CDR1 and CDR2 sequences are MNHEY and SVGAGI. Trimming removed 4 bases at V and 5 bases at J, with 14 bases between.

The CDR3 sequence: CASSLSSTGDSPLHF. The DNA for the CDR3 is TGTGCCAGCAGTTTATCTTCGACAGGGGATTCACCCCTCCACTTT. The chain recombines TRBV27 with TRBJ1-6; 8 bases agree with TRBD1. This CDR3 spans 15 amino acids. Germline V gives CDR1 MNHEY, CDR2 SMNVEV (reference sequence). V lost 0 bases, J lost 8 bases, and 3 bases stayed unmatched.

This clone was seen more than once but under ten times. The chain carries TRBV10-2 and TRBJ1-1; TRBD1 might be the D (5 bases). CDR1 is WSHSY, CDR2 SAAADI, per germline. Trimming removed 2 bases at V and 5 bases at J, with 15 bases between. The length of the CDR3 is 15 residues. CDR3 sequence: CASSEAQGSGTEAFF. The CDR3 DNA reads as TGCGCCAGCAGTGAGGCGCAGGGAAGCGGAACTGAAGCTTTCTTT.

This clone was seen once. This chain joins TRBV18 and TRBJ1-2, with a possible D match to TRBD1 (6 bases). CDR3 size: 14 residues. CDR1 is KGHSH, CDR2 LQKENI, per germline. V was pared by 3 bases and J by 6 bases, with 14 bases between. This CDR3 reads CASSPTQGWNGYTF. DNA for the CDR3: TGTGCCAGCTCACCCACACAGGGTTGGAATGGCTACACCTTC.

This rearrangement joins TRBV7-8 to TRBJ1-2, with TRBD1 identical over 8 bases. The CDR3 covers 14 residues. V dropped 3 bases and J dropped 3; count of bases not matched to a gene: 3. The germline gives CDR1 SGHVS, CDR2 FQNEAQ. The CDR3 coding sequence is TGTGCCAGCAGCTTGGACAGGGCTGACTATGGCTACACCTTC. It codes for CASSLDRADYGYTF. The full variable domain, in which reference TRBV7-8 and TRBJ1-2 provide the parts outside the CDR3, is GAGVSQSPRYKVAKRGQDVALRCDPISGHVSLFWYQQALGQGPEFLTYFQNEAQLDKSGLPSDRFFAERPEGSVSTLKIQRTQQEDSAVYLCASSLDRADYGYTFGSGTRLTVV.

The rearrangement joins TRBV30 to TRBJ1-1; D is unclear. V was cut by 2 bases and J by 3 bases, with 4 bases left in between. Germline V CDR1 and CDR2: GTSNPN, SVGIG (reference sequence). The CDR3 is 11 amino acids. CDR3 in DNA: TGTGCCTGGAGTTCCGACACTGAAGCTTTCTTT. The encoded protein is CAWSSDTEAFF.

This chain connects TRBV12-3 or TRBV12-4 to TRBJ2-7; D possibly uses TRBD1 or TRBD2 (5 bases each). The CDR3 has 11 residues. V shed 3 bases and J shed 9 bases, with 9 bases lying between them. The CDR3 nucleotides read TGTGCCAGCAGTTTTAGGGACGCGCAGTACTTC. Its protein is CASSFRDAQYF.

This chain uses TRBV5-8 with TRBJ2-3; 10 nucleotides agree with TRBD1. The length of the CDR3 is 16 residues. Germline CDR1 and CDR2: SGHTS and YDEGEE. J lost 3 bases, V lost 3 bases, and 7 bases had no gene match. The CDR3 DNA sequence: TGTGCCAGCAGCTCTGACAGGGGGCTTATTACAGATACGCAGTATTTT. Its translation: CASSSDRGLITDTQYF.

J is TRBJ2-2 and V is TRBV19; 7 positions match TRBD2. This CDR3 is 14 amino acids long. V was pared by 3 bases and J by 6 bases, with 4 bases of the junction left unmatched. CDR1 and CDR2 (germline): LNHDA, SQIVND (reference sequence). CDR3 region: CASSIGRGAGELFF. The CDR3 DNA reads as TGTGCCAGTAGTATTGGGAGGGGCGCCGGGGAGCTGTTTTTT. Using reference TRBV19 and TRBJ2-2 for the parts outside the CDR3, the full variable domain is DGGITQSPKYLFRKEGQNVTLSCEQNLNHDAMYWYRQDPGQGLRLIYYSQIVNDFQKGDIAEGYSVSREKKESFPLTVTSAQKNPTAFYLCASSIGRGAGELFFGEGSRLTVL.

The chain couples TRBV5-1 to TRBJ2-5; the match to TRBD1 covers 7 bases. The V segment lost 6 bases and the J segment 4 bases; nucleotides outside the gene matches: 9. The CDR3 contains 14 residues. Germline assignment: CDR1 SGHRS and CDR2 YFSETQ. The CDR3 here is CASTDTGAGETQYF. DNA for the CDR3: TGCGCCAGCACTGACACAGGGGCGGGAGAGACCCAGTACTTC.

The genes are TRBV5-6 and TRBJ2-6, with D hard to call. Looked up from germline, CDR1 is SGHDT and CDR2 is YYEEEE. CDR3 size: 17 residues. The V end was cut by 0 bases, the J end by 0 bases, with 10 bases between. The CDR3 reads CASSLGLRPSGANVLTF. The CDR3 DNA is TGTGCCAGCAGCTTGGGCCTTAGACCCTCTGGGGCCAACGTCCTGACTTTC.

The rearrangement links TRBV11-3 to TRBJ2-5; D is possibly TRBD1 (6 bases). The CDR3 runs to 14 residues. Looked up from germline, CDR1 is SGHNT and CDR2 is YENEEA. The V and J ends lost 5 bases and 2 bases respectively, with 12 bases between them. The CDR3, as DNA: TGTGCCAGCAGCCACCGGGACACACAAGAGACCCAGTACTTC. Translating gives CASSHRDTQETQYF. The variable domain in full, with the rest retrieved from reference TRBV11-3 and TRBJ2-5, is EAGVVQSPRYKIIEKKQPVAFWCNPISGHNTLYWYLQNLGQGPELLIRYENEEAVDDSQLPKDRFSAERLKGVDSTLKIQPAELGDSAVYLCASSHRDTQETQYFGPGTRLLVL.

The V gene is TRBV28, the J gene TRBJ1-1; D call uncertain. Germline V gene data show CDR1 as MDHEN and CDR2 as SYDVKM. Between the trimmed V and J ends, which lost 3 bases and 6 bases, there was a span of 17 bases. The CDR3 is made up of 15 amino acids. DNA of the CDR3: TGTGCCAGCAGTTTTTTTACGGGGTTTAACGCTGAAGCTTTCTTT. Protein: CASSFFTGFNAEAFF.

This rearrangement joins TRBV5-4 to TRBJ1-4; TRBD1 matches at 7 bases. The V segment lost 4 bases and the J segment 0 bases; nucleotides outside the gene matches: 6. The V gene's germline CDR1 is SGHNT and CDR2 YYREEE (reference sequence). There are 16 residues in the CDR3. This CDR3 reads CASSLGQKTTNEKLFF. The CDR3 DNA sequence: TGTGCCAGCAGCCTGGGACAGAAGACAACTAATGAAAAACTGTTTTTT.

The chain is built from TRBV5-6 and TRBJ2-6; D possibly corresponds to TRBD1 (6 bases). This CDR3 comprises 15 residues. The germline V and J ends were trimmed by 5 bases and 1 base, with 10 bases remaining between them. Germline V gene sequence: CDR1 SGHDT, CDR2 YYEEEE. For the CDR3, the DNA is TGTGCCAGCAGGGTACAGGGTTCTGGGGCCAACGTCCTGACTTTC. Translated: CASRVQGSGANVLTF. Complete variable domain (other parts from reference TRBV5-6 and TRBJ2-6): DAGVTQSPTHLIKTRGQQVTLRCSPKSGHDTVSWYQQALGQGPQFIFQYYEEEERQRGNFPDRFSGHQFPNYSSELNVNALLLGDSALYLCASRVQGSGANVLTFGAGSRLTVL.

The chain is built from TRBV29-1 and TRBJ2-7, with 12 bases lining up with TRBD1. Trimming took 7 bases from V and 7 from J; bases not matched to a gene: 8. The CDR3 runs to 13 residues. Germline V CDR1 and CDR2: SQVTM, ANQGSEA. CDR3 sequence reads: CSAGTGGAGEQYF. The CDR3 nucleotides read TGCAGCGCTGGGACAGGGGGCGCGGGGGAGCAGTACTTC.

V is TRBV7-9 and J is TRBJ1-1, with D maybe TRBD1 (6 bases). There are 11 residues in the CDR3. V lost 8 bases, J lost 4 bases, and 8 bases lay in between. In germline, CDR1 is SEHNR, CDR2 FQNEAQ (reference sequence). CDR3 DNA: TGTGCCAGCTCCAGGGGCACTGAAGCTTTCTTT. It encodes CASSRGTEAFF. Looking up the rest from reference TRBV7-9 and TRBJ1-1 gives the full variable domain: DTGVSQNPRHKITKRGQNVTFRCDPISEHNRLYWYRQTLGQGPEFLTYFQNEAQLEKSRLLSDRFSAERPKGSFSTLEIQRTEQGDSAMYLCASSRGTEAFFGQGTRLTVV.

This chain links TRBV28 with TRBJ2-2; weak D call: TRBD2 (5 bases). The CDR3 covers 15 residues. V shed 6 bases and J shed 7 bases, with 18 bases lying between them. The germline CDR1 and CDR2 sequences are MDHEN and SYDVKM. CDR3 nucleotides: TGTGCCAGCAGCCAAGGGAGAGGGCGGGTCGGGGAGCTGTTTTTT. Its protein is CASSQGRGRVGELFF.

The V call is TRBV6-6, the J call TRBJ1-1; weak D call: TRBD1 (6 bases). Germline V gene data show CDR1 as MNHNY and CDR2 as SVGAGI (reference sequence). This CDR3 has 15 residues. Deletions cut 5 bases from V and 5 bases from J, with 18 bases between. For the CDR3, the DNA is TGTGCCAGCAGTCTCGGGACACACCCGGGAACTGAAGCTTTCTTT. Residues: CASSLGTHPGTEAFF.